Listed below are T cell receptor beta chains from one sample, sequenced in a study of response to subunit inactivated influenza vaccine. Via MiXCR, TCRdb re-called the RT-PCR reads, giving one row per CDR3 protein. The sample records around 580,000 distinct CDR3 sequences, roughly 10% being singletons. The sequencing here drew on PBMCs from blood, taken on the day of vaccination. The origin of the receptors is a man aged 50-60 years who received an inactivated influenza vaccine. Each CDR3 is given with its conserved first and last residue. Each record gives: J gene, clone size, D gene, V gene, CDR3 protein, CDR3 DNA. The D gene is left open where the match is weak. The size of a clone is reported for some rows only, either as once, few or many, or as a class for expanded clones.

TRBJ2-2 NA TRBD2 TRBV11-1 CASSLTRGVSVTGELFF TGTGCCAGCAGCTTGACCCGGGGGGTATCGGTCACCGGGGAGCTGTTTTTT
TRBJ2-1 few NA TRBV11-2 CASSLFSAGQNNEQFF TGTGCCAGCAGCTTATTTTCGGCAGGGCAAAACAATGAGCAGTTCTTC
TRBJ2-3 few NA TRBV10-1 CASSESLDTQYF TGCGCCAGCAGTGAGTCCCTAGATACGCAGTATTTT
TRBJ2-1 NA TRBD2 TRBV28 CASSSWGGMTSYNEQFF TGTGCCAGCAGCTCATGGGGGGGGATGACCTCCTACAATGAGCAGTTCTTC
TRBJ2-1 NA TRBD2 TRBV10-2 CASRTVARGGNEQFF TGCGCCAGCAGGACCGTCGCCCGGGGGGGAAATGAGCAGTTCTTC
TRBJ2-1 many NA TRBV4-3 CASSQERYNEQFF TGCGCCAGCAGCCAAGAACGGTACAATGAGCAGTTCTTC
TRBJ2-2 NA NA TRBV29-1 CSDLRGHNTGELFF TGCAGCGATTTGCGCGGACACAACACCGGGGAGCTGTTTTTT
TRBJ2-5 few NA TRBV7-8 CASNHPEWGSSMETQYF TGTGCCAGCAATCACCCCGAGTGGGGGTCCAGTATGGAGACCCAGTACTTC
TRBJ2-1 many NA TRBV15 CATSRDPANEQFF TGTGCCACCAGCAGAGACCCCGCCAATGAGCAGTTCTTC
TRBJ2-1 NA TRBD2 TRBV5-1 CASSLEGGGAREQFF TGCGCCAGCAGCTTGGAGGGCGGGGGGGCCCGAGAGCAGTTCTTC
TRBJ1-2 NA TRBD1 TRBV6-1 CASSAGQGLNYGYTF TGTGCCAGCAGTGCGGGACAGGGCCTTAACTATGGCTACACCTTC
TRBJ2-5 NA NA TRBV7-2 CASSPRGAGVQETQYF TGTGCCAGCAGCCCCCGGGGGGCAGGGGTACAAGAGACCCAGTACTTC
TRBJ2-2 few NA TRBV2 CASSEENANTGELFF TGTGCCAGCAGTGAGGAAAACGCGAACACCGGGGAGCTGTTTTTT
TRBJ2-1 NA NA TRBV3-1 CASSQEALNYNEQFF TGTGCCAGCAGCCAAGAAGCGCTAAACTACAATGAGCAGTTCTTC
TRBJ2-3 few NA TRBV11-1 CASSPSRNTQYF TGTGCCAGCAGCCCATCTAGAAATACGCAGTATTTT
TRBJ1-3 many NA TRBV3-1 CASSQDLSSGNTIYF TGTGCCAGCAGCCAAGATTTGTCCTCTGGAAACACCATATATTTT
TRBJ1-5 NA NA TRBV12-3/TRBV12-4 CASILGVGNQPQHF TGTGCCAGCATCCTAGGGGTGGGCAATCAGCCCCAGCATTTT
TRBJ2-3 NA NA TRBV5-1 CASSIRQGLPTDTQYF TGCGCCAGCAGCATACGTCAGGGGCTCCCCACAGATACGCAGTATTTT
TRBJ1-4 few NA TRBV20-1 CSAPGPTNEKLFF TGCAGTGCCCCAGGGCCAACTAATGAAAAACTGTTTTTT
TRBJ2-7 few NA TRBV10-3 CAISESPYEQYF TGTGCCATCAGTGAAAGCCCCTACGAGCAGTACTTC
TRBJ1-3 few TRBD1 TRBV20-1 CSAVDRAGNTIYF TGCAGTGCGGTGGACAGGGCTGGAAACACCATATATTTT
TRBJ2-1 few TRBD2 TRBV11-2 CASSLVKGLAPHNEQFF TGTGCCAGCAGCTTAGTAAAGGGACTAGCGCCTCACAATGAGCAGTTCTTC
TRBJ2-1 NA NA TRBV27 CASSSSTGHYNEQFF NA
TRBJ2-1 NA TRBD2 TRBV12-3/TRBV12-4 CASRRTSGPYNEQFF TGTGCCAGCCGTCGGACTAGCGGGCCTTACAATGAGCAGTTCTTC
TRBJ2-3 few NA TRBV20-1 CSATTGGPSTDTQYF TGCAGTGCTACAACGGGCGGCCCTAGCACAGATACGCAGTATTTT
TRBJ2-1 NA NA TRBV29-1 CSVKGRTYNEQFF TGCAGCGTTAAAGGCAGGACCTACAATGAGCAGTTCTTC
TRBJ1-2 NA NA TRBV10-3 CTLSLAFGRVNSNYGYTF TGTACCCTCAGTTTAGCCTTCGGGAGGGTAAATTCAAACTATGGCTACACCTTC
TRBJ2-7 NA NA TRBV5-1 CASSLNLDEQYF TGCGCCAGCAGCTTGAATCTAGACGAGCAGTACTTC
TRBJ2-7 NA TRBD1 TRBV2 CASRNTGTGIHEQYF TGTGCCAGCAGAAACACCGGGACAGGGATCCACGAGCAGTACTTC
TRBJ2-1 NA TRBD2 TRBV7-2 CASSLASGGHSLFF TGTGCCAGCAGCTTAGCCAGCGGGGGGCACTCACTGTTCTTC
TRBJ2-7 NA TRBD2 TRBV20-1 CSARAVTSGRVNEQYF TGCAGTGCTAGAGCCGTTACTAGCGGGAGGGTCAACGAGCAGTACTTC